These 22 T cell receptor beta chains came from one sample sequenced in a study of control samples from healthy donors and cancer patients. The protocol was immunoSEQ multiplex PCR, while the TCRdb copy is restricted to in-frame clones and leaves out a portion. In the table there are roughly 120,000 clones, more than 80% of which are singletons. The material sequenced was blood. The receptors come from a man aged 50 or older in good health.

This clone was detected once. V is TRBV6-2 or TRBV6-3 and J is TRBJ2-2; the D gene is possibly TRBD2 (6 bases). V gave up 2 bases and J gave up 0 bases, with 7 bases separating them. Germline V lookup: CDR1 MNHEY, CDR2 SVGEGT. The CDR3 sequence is 15 residues long. The CDR3 spells CASSYGTANTGELFF. The CDR3, as DNA: TGTGCCAGCAGTTACGGGACTGCGAACACCGGGGAGCTGTTTTTT.

The chain links TRBV6-6 to TRBJ1-2; 9 bases fit TRBD1. This CDR3 comprises 12 residues. Per the germline V gene, CDR1 is MNHNY and CDR2 is SVGAGI (reference sequence). V shed 7 bases and J 7 bases; nucleotides not matched to a gene: 4. The DNA of the CDR3 is TGTGCCAGCACCCAGGGACAGGGTGGCTACACCTTC. This encodes CASTQGQGGYTF.

The chain recombines TRBV6-1 with TRBJ1-2; 8 bases are a match to TRBD1. The CDR3 sequence is 15 residues long. Per germline, CDR1 MNHNS and CDR2 SASEGT. V was pared by 0 bases and J by 5 bases, with 5 bases of the junction left unmatched. Here the CDR3 reads CASSEARQGLYGYTF. As DNA, the CDR3 is TGTGCCAGCAGTGAAGCCCGACAGGGGCTATATGGCTACACCTTC.

CDR3 coding DNA: TGTGCCAGCAGCCAAGGGAGATACTATGGCTACACCTTC. Protein: CASSQGRYYGYTF. The rearrangement joins TRBV3-1 (or the pseudogene TRBV3-2) to TRBJ1-2; D is uncertain. V lost 1 base, J lost 3 bases, and 6 bases lay in between. Germline V gives CDR1 LGHDT, CDR2 YNNKEL (reference sequence). There are 13 residues in the CDR3.

This chain links TRBV5-1 with TRBJ1-1; 8 bases fit TRBD1. The CDR3 has 14 residues. The germline V gene encodes CDR1 SGHRS and CDR2 YFSETQ. The V gene end was trimmed by 2 bases and the J gene end by 4 bases; junction bases not matched to a gene: 4. CDR3 nucleotides: TGCGCCAGCAGCTTACAGGGGGGAATCACTGAAGCTTTCTTT. This sequence encodes CASSLQGGITEAFF.

The chain recombines TRBV6-6 with TRBJ1-6; 7 nucleotides line up with TRBD1. The V segment lost 4 bases and the J segment 9 bases; nucleotides outside the gene matches: 9. The CDR3 sequence is 15 residues long. Germline loops: CDR1 MNHNY, CDR2 SVGAGI (reference sequence). This CDR3 is CASSFGQVDPSPLHF. The CDR3 nucleotides are TGTGCCAGCAGTTTTGGACAGGTTGACCCTTCACCCCTCCACTTT.

This clone was detected once. The V and J genes are TRBV6-2 or TRBV6-3 and TRBJ2-7; possibly TRBD1 for D (5 bases). Germline loops: CDR1 MNHEY, CDR2 SVGEGT. Trimming left V 6 bases short and J 5 bases short, with 20 bases between. This CDR3 contains 15 residues. The CDR3 protein is CASSVDSASRHEQYF. CDR3 DNA: TGTGCCAGCAGCGTAGACAGTGCCTCGCGTCACGAGCAGTACTTC.

The V and J genes are TRBV6-1 and TRBJ1-5; D remains ambiguous. CDR1 is MNHNS and CDR2 is SASEGT in the germline V gene. Trimming stripped 0 bases from V and 4 bases from J, with 19 bases between. This CDR3 region has 18 residues. Written as DNA, the CDR3 is TGTGCCAGCAGTGAAGCGCTTCTGAGGCCGGTGGTTAATCAGCCCCAGCATTTT. It encodes CASSEALLRPVVNQPQHF.

In this sample, this clone turned up a few times. The genes are TRBV6-5 and TRBJ1-4, with TRBD1 matching over 8 bases. The germline gives CDR1 MNHEY, CDR2 SVGAGI. This CDR3 has 14 amino acids. Trimming took 6 bases from V and 8 from J; bases not matched to a gene: 8. CDR3 protein: CASRDDRGAEKLFF. The DNA of the CDR3 is TGTGCCAGCAGGGACGACAGGGGAGCGGAAAAACTGTTTTTT.

The chain links TRBV30 to TRBJ1-3; D is unclear. The CDR3 spans 14 residues. The germline V gene encodes CDR1 GTSNPN and CDR2 SVGIG (reference sequence). V lost 7 bases and J lost 2, with 15 bases in between. The CDR3 DNA sequence: TGTGCCTCAGACCGGGGTCCTACTGGAAACACCATATATTTT. Its protein is CASDRGPTGNTIYF.

This chain connects TRBV30 to TRBJ2-7, with D possibly matching TRBD1 (6 bases). Per germline, CDR1 GTSNPN and CDR2 SVGIG (reference sequence). V lost 3 bases and J 2 bases, leaving 11 bases between the germline ends. The length of the CDR3 is 13 residues. The CDR3 nucleotides read TGTGCCTGGAGCAGGGACACCCCCTACGAGCAGTACTTC. As protein: CAWSRDTPYEQYF.

This chain links TRBV11-2 with TRBJ2-1; D call uncertain. The V end was cut by 1 base, the J end by 8 bases, with 6 bases between. Germline V gene lookup returns CDR1 SGHAT and CDR2 FQNNGV. This CDR3 contains 12 residues. Here the CDR3 reads CASSLGPYEQFF. The CDR3 DNA sequence: TGTGCCAGCAGCTTAGGCCCTTATGAGCAGTTCTTC. The full variable domain, completed using reference TRBV11-2 and TRBJ2-1, is EAGVAQSPRYKIIEKRQSVAFWCNPISGHATLYWYQQILGQGPKLLIQFQNNGVVDDSQLPKDRFSAERLKGVDSTLKIQPAKLEDSAVYLCASSLGPYEQFFGPGTRLTVL.

This clone has just a few counts. This chain connects TRBV9 to TRBJ2-2; D uncertain. The V gene lost 3 bases and the J gene lost 1 base, with 7 bases spanning the gap. The CDR3 consists of 14 residues. CDR1 SGDLS and CDR2 YYNGEE come from the germline V gene. This CDR3 is CASSAQLNTGELFF. The DNA of the CDR3 is TGTGCCAGCAGCGCTCAACTGAACACCGGGGAGCTGTTTTTT.

The chain links TRBV18 to TRBJ2-1, with D possibly TRBD2 on 5 matching bases. The germline V gene has CDR1 KGHSH and CDR2 LQKENI. The CDR3 has 15 amino acids. The germline V and J ends were trimmed by 3 bases and 0 bases, with 9 bases remaining between them. The CDR3 sequence: CASSPGLPSYNEQFF. DNA of the CDR3: TGTGCCAGCTCACCCGGACTGCCCTCCTACAATGAGCAGTTCTTC. The full variable domain, with the rest looked up from reference TRBV18 and TRBJ2-1, is NAGVMQNPRHLVRRRGQEARLRCSPMKGHSHVYWYRQLPEEGLKFMVYLQKENIIDESGMPKERFSAEFPKEGPSILRIQQVVRGDSAAYFCASSPGLPSYNEQFFGPGTRLTVL.

The genes are TRBV24-1 and TRBJ2-1, with 8 bases lining up with TRBD1. The V gene end was trimmed by 1 base and the J gene end by 7 bases; junction bases not matched to a gene: 2. Germline V gene lookup returns CDR1 KGHDR and CDR2 SFDVKD. The CDR3 covers 14 residues. This CDR3 is CATSDFRTGNEQFF. The CDR3 region has the DNA TGTGCCACCAGTGATTTCAGGACAGGGAATGAGCAGTTCTTC.

CDR3 region: CAWSVRPSNTGELFF. CDR3 bases: TGTGCCTGGAGTGTACGCCCCTCAAACACCGGGGAGCTGTTTTTT. The rearrangement links TRBV30 to TRBJ2-2; no firm D call. Trimming shortened V by 0 bases and J by 2 bases, and 10 bases separated the two germline ends. The CDR3 loop spans 15 amino acids. Germline V gene sequence: CDR1 GTSNPN, CDR2 SVGIG (reference sequence).

The chain is built from TRBV9 and TRBJ1-2; 11 nucleotides line up with TRBD1. The V and J ends lost 0 bases and 6 bases, in that order; junction bases with no gene match: 4. Germline V gives CDR1 SGDLS, CDR2 YYNGEE. This CDR3 has 15 residues. The CDR3 region is CASSVGTGGTNGYTF. The CDR3 region has the DNA TGTGCCAGCAGCGTAGGGACAGGGGGCACCAATGGCTACACCTTC. Full variable domain (remainder filled in from reference TRBV9 and TRBJ1-2): DSGVTQTPKHLITATGQRVTLRCSPRSGDLSVYWYQQSLDQGLQFLIQYYNGEERAKGNILERFSAQQFPDLHSELNLSSLELGDSALYFCASSVGTGGTNGYTFGSGTRLTVV.

The genes are TRBV19 and TRBJ2-6; D unresolved. Germline V lookup: CDR1 LNHDA, CDR2 SQIVND (reference sequence). The ends were cut back, 0 bases at V and 0 bases at J, with 3 bases in the middle. The CDR3 covers 15 residues. CDR3 amino acids: CASSIDGSGANVLTF. CDR3 bases: TGTGCCAGTAGTATAGATGGCTCTGGGGCCAACGTCCTGACTTTC.

The chain carries TRBV6-5 and TRBJ2-3; 7 bases map to TRBD1. CDR1 MNHEY and CDR2 SVGAGI come from the germline V gene. Trimming took 10 bases from V and 0 from J; bases not matched to a gene: 4. The CDR3 loop spans 13 amino acids. The CDR3: CATGDSSTDTQYF. In DNA, the CDR3 is TGTGCCACTGGGGACAGTAGCACAGATACGCAGTATTTT.

The CDR3 region is CAWRGTGLETQYF. The CDR3 DNA reads TGTGCCTGGAGGGGGACAGGTCTCGAGACCCAGTACTTC. The V gene is TRBV30, the J gene TRBJ2-5; 8 bases are a match to TRBD1. The CDR3 sequence is 13 residues long. Germline values: CDR1 GTSNPN, CDR2 SVGIG (reference sequence). With 3 bases clipped from V and 5 bases from J, the junction kept 5 bases outside the gene matches.

The rearrangement links TRBV5-6 to TRBJ2-7; D gene ambiguous. CDR1 SGHDT and CDR2 YYEEEE come from the germline V gene. This CDR3 comprises 15 residues. The germline V and J ends were trimmed by 0 bases and 9 bases, with 19 bases remaining between them. This CDR3 is CASSLAVQWGSVQYF. The CDR3 coding sequence is TGTGCCAGCAGCTTGGCGGTCCAATGGGGATCTGTGCAGTACTTC.

The rearrangement joins TRBV24-1 to TRBJ1-2; a weak D match, TRBD1 (5 bases). Trimming took 1 base from V and 7 from J, leaving 18 bases between them. This CDR3 region has 16 residues. Germline values: CDR1 KGHDR, CDR2 SFDVKD. The CDR3 loop is CATSDLLGRDSAGYTF. The CDR3 DNA reads as TGTGCCACCAGTGATTTACTCGGGAGGGACTCCGCTGGCTACACCTTC.